A single sample is the source of the 13 T cell receptor beta chains below, sequenced in a study of blood T cell repertoires in COVID-19. Using immunoSEQ multiplex PCR, the repertoire was profiled, and TCRdb retains in-frame clones only, with some absent. The table includes about 230,000 clones, roughly 81% detected once. Sequenced: peripheral blood. These TCRs come from a middle-aged man with acute or convalescent COVID-19.

The gene calls are TRBV15 and TRBJ2-3; unclear D gene. Germline CDR1 LNHNV, CDR2 YYDKDF (reference sequence). The CDR3 is made up of 13 amino acids. V was cut by 7 bases and J by 0 bases, with 8 bases left in between. The CDR3 nucleotides read TGTGCCACCACCCAGGAAAGCACAGATACGCAGTATTTT. This sequence encodes CATTQESTDTQYF.

This CDR3 is CASSFARQGGETQYF. As DNA, the CDR3 is TGTGCCAGCAGCTTTGCCCGCCAAGGCGGGGAGACCCAGTACTTC. The chain uses TRBV7-8 and TRBJ2-5, with a tentative D call TRBD2 (5 bases). The CDR3 runs 15 residues. V lost 3 bases to trimming and J lost 5 bases, with 16 bases between them. Germline V gene lookup returns CDR1 SGHVS and CDR2 FQNEAQ.

The chain employs TRBV30 and TRBJ1-1; TRBD1 might be the D (6 bases). Between the trimmed V and J ends, which lost 2 bases and 5 bases, there was a span of 12 bases. CDR1 is GTSNPN and CDR2 is SVGIG in the germline V gene (reference sequence). This CDR3 is built from 13 residues. The DNA of the CDR3 is TGTGCCTGGAGTCCAGGGCAGGGGACTGAAGCTTTCTTT. It is translated as CAWSPGQGTEAFF.

The chain has TRBV29-1 and TRBJ1-1; maybe TRBD1 (6 bases). Germline assignment: CDR1 SQVTM and CDR2 ANQGSEA. V lost 5 bases to trimming and J lost 1 base, with 8 bases between them. The CDR3 extends over 12 amino acids. The CDR3 sequence: CSVNRANTEAFF. CDR3 nucleotide sequence: TGCAGCGTTAACAGGGCGAACACTGAAGCTTTCTTT. Using reference TRBV29-1 and TRBJ1-1 for the parts outside the CDR3, the full variable domain is SAVISQKPSRDICQRGTSLTIQCQVDSQVTMMFWYRQQPGQSLTLIATANQGSEATYESGFVIDKFPISRPNLTFSTLTVSNMSPEDSSIYLCSVNRANTEAFFGQGTRLTVV.

Turning to this clone: The same CDR3 also results from other DNA sequences found in this sample. The chain joins TRBV4-1 to TRBJ2-7, with a possible D match to TRBD1 (6 bases). Trimming stripped 1 base from V and 2 bases from J, with 9 bases between. The CDR3 has 14 residues. Germline CDR1 reads MGHRA; CDR2 reads YSYEKL. The DNA of the CDR3 is TGCGCCAGCAGCCAAGGCGACAGGCCCTACGAGCAGTACTTC. Amino acid sequence: CASSQGDRPYEQYF.

This chain joins TRBV2 and TRBJ1-1; 9 bases line up with TRBD1. Trimming removed 7 bases from V and 0 bases from J; junction bases left unmatched: 9. The germline CDR1 and CDR2 sequences are SNHLY and FYNNEI. The CDR3 sequence is 16 residues long. DNA of the CDR3: TGTGCCAGCACCGGGACAGGGTCCATAATGAACACTGAAGCTTTCTTT. Amino acids: CASTGTGSIMNTEAFF.

The V and J genes are TRBV20-1 and TRBJ1-2; no definite D call. The germline V gene has CDR1 DFQATT and CDR2 SNEGSKA (reference sequence). The CDR3 is made up of 13 amino acids. Trimming shortened V by 3 bases and J by 4 bases, and 12 bases separated the two germline ends. This CDR3 is CSASPRGGYGYTF. CDR3 DNA sequence: TGCAGTGCTAGTCCGAGAGGCGGCTATGGCTACACCTTC.

V is TRBV7-6 and J is TRBJ1-3; D is perhaps TRBD1 (5 bases). V gave up 8 bases and J gave up 0 bases, with 11 bases separating them. The CDR3 spans 14 residues. Germline lookup yields CDR1 SGHVS and CDR2 FNYEAQ. The CDR3 region has the DNA TGTGCCAGCGCGACAGACCTCTCTGGAAACACCATATATTTT. This encodes CASATDLSGNTIYF.

The chain joins TRBV27 to TRBJ1-1, with D hard to call. The CDR3 totals 14 residues. The ends were cut back, 6 bases at V and 0 bases at J, with 11 bases in the middle. The germline V gene encodes CDR1 MNHEY and CDR2 SMNVEV (reference sequence). The CDR3 is CASRLGKLNTEAFF. CDR3 DNA sequence: TGTGCCAGCAGACTAGGCAAACTGAACACTGAAGCTTTCTTT.

J is TRBJ1-5 and V is TRBV6-2 or TRBV6-3; the match to TRBD1 covers 9 bases. This CDR3 is 15 amino acids long. Germline V lookup: CDR1 MNHEY, CDR2 SVGEGT. With 4 bases clipped from V and 4 bases from J, the junction kept 5 bases outside the gene matches. The CDR3 reads CASSSGTGSNQPQHF. The CDR3 region has the DNA TGTGCCAGCAGTTCCGGGACAGGGAGTAATCAGCCCCAGCATTTT.

This clone came up a few times. The chain joins TRBV24-1 to TRBJ2-5, with unresolved D. The CDR3 has 12 amino acids. Trimming took 0 bases from V and 7 from J, leaving 5 bases between them. CDR1 is KGHDR, CDR2 SFDVKD, per germline. In DNA form, the CDR3 reads TGTGCCACCAGTGATTTGCCGGGGACCCAGTACTTC. Amino acid sequence: CATSDLPGTQYF.

This chain connects TRBV5-4 to TRBJ2-3; D unresolved. CDR1 is SGHNT, CDR2 YYREEE, per germline (reference sequence). The ends were cut back, 1 base at V and 2 bases at J, with 8 bases in the middle. The CDR3 contains 14 residues. The CDR3: CASSLPLPTDTQYF. The CDR3 DNA reads as TGTGCCAGCAGCTTGCCGCTACCCACAGATACGCAGTATTTT.

V usage is TRBV28 and J usage is TRBJ2-7; weak D call: TRBD1 (5 bases). Germline loops: CDR1 MDHEN, CDR2 SYDVKM. The CDR3 runs to 12 residues. The V end lost 9 bases, the J end lost 7 bases, and 16 bases lay between the germline ends. The CDR3 DNA sequence: TGTGCCAGTGCCCTGGGCCGACAGGAGCAGTACTTC. It specifies CASALGRQEQYF.